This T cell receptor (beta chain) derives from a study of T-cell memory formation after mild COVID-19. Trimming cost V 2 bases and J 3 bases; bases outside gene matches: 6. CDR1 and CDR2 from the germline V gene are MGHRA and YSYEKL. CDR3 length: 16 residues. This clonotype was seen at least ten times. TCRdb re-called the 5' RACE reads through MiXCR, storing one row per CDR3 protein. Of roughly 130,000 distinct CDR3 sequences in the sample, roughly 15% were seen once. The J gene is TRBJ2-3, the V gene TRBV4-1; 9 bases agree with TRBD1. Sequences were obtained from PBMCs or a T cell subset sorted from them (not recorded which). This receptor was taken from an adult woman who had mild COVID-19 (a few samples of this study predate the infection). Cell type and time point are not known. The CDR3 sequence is CASSQLTGGVTDTQYF. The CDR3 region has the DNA TGCGCCAGCAGCCAATTGACAGGGGGAGTAACAGATACGCAGTATTTT.